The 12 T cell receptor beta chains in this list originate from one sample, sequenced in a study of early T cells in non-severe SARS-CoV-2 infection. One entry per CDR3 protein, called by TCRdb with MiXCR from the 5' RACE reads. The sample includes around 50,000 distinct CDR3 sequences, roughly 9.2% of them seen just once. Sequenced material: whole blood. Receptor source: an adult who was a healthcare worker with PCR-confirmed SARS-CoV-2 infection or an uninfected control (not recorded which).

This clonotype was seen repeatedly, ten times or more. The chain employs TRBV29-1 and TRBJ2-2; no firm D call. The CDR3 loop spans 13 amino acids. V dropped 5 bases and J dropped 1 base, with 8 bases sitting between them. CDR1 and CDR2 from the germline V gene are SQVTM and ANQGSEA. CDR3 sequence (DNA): TGCAGCGTTCGTCTGGGGAACACCGGGGAGCTGTTTTTT. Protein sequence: CSVRLGNTGELFF.

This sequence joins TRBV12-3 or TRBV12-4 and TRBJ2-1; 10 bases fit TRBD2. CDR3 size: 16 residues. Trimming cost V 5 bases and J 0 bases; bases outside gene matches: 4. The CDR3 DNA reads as TGTGCCAGCAGTCCTACTAGCGGGACCTCCTACAATGAGCAGTTCTTC. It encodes CASSPTSGTSYNEQFF.

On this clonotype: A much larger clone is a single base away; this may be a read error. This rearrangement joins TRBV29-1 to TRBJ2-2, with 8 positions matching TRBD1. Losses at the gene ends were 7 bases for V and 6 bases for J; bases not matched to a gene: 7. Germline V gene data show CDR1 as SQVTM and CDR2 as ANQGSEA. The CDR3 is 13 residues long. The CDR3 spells CSGETGVPGELFF. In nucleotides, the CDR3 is TGCAGCGGCGAGACAGGGGTCCCCGGGGAGCTGTTTTTT.

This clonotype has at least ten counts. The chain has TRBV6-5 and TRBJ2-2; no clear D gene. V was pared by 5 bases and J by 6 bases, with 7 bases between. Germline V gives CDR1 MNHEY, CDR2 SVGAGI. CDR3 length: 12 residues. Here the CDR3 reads CASSTRPGELFF. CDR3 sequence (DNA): TGTGCCAGCAGTACCCGACCCGGGGAGCTGTTTTTT.

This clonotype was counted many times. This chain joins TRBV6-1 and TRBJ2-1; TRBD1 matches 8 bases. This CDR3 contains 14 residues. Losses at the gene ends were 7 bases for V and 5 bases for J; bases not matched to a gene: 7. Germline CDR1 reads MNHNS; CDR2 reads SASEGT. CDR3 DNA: TGTGCCAGCACCAGACAGGGGCTAGACAATGAGCAGTTCTTC. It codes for CASTRQGLDNEQFF.

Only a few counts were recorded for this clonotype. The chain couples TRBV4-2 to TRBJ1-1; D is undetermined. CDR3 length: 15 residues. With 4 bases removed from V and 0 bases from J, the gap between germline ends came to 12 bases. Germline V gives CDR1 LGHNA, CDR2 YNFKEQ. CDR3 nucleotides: TGTGCCAGCAGCCCATCGGTGGGGATGAACACTGAAGCTTTCTTT. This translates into CASSPSVGMNTEAFF.

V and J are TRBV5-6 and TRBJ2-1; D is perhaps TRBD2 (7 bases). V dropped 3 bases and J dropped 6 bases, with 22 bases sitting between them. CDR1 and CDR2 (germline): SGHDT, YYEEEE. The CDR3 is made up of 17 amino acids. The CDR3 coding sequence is TGTGCCAGCAGCTCGCCCATTCGGGGGGCGCAGGTCAATGAGCAGTTCTTC. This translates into CASSSPIRGAQVNEQFF.

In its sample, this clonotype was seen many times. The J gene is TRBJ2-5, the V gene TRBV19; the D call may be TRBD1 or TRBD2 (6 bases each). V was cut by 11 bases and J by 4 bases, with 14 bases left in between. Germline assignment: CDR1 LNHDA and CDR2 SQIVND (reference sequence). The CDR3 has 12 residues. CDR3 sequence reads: CASAQGGETQYF. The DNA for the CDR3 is TGTGCCTCGGCACAGGGAGGAGAGACCCAGTACTTC. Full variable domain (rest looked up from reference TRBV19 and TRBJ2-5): DGGITQSPKYLFRKEGQNVTLSCEQNLNHDAMYWYRQDPGQGLRLIYYSQIVNDFQKGDIAEGYSVSREKKESFPLTVTSAQKNPTAFYLCASAQGGETQYFGPGTRLLVL.

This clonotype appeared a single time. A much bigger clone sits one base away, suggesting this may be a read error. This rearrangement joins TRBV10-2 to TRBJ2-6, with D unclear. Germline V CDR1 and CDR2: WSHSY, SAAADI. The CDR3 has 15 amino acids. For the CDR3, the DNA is TGCGCCAGCAGTGTTTCCGGCTCTGGGACCAACGTCCTGACTTTC. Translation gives CASSVSGSGTNVLTF.

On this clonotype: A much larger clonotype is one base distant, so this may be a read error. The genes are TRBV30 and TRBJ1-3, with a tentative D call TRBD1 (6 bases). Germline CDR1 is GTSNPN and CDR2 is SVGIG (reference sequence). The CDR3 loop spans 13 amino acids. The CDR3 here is CTWSAGHGYTIYF. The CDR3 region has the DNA TGTACCTGGAGTGCGGGACATGGGTACACCATATATTTT. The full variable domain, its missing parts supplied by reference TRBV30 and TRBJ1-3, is SQTIHQWPATLVQPVGSPLSLECTVEGTSNPNLYWYRQAAGRGLQLLFYSVGIGQISSEVPQNLSASRPQDRQFILSSKKLLLSDSGFYLCTWSAGHGYTIYFGEGSWLTVV.

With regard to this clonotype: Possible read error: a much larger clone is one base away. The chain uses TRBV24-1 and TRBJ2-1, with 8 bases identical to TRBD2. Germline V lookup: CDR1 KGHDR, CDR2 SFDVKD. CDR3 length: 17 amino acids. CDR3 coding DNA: TGTGCCACCAGTGACCCCTCCGGAAGCGGGGGCTACAATGTGCAGTTCTTC. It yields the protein CATSDPSGSGGYNVQFF.

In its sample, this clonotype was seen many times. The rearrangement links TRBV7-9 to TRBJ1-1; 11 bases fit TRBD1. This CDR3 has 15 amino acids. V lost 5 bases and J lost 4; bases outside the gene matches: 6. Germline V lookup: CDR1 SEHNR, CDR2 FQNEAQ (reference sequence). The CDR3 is CASSTDRGRATEAFF. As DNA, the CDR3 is TGTGCCAGCAGCACGGACAGGGGGCGCGCCACTGAAGCTTTCTTT.